This T cell receptor beta chain was captured in a study of blood T cell repertoires in COVID-19. TCRdb keeps only in-frame clones here, not all; method: immunoSEQ multiplex PCR. The data show 110,000 or so clones, 88% seen once. Per germline, CDR1 SGDLS and CDR2 YYNGEE. The trim removed 0 bases at V and 2 bases at J, leaving 2 bases unmatched. The CDR3 has 16 amino acids. The sequencing input was peripheral blood. This sequence was found in a human donor in a cohort sampled during active COVID-19. The genes are TRBV9 and TRBJ1-3; 10 bases are a match to TRBD1. The CDR3 nucleotides read TGTGCCAGCAGCGTAGCCGGGACAGGGGCTGGAAACACCATATATTTT. Its protein is CASSVAGTGAGNTIYF.